This is a list of T cell receptor beta chains from one sample in a study of T cells in tumors and immune-related adverse events. Sequencing used immunoSEQ multiplex PCR; TCRdb keeps in-frame clones, though not all of them. The repertoire includes about 2,500 clones, about four fifths of them detected once, and roughly 7% sits in the top ten. Sequencing used tumor tissue, obtained from a patient treated with anti-PD-1 therapy. The receptors were sampled from a female donor with metastatic renal cell carcinoma. Both conserved end residues are part of each CDR3. The size entry is marked missing in some rows and otherwise reads once, few, many or a size class.

abundance | v_gene | CDR3aa
. | TRBV28 | CASSLGAGKETQYF
. | TRBV10-2 | CASSELIGTANYGYTF
few | TRBV10-3 | CAIGTGDSNQPQHF
. | TRBV28 | CASRRGVGTDTQYF
. | TRBV11-2 | CASSRKDGQPQHF
large | TRBV5-1 | CASSAYGEPNTEAFF
few | TRBV7-6 | CASSLSGGSTGELFF
. | TRBV13 | CASSPPGAGGREQYF
. | TRBV30 | CAWSVLAGVTRASEQYF
. | TRBV5-1 | CASSLVQGHTDTQYF
once | TRBV27 | CASRGVQETQYF
. | TRBV11-2 | CASSLFSLAVNEQFF
. | TRBV6-1 | CASSPDRVYNEQFF
large | TRBV6-1 | CASSEAGGSDTQYF
. | TRBV5-1 | CASSPTQGGNYGYTF
. | TRBV28 | CASSPAGANYGYTF
once | TRBV4-2 | CASSQGRAANYGYTF
. | TRBV30 | CAWGSGTGRYF
. | TRBV6-1 | CASSEQGPTGELFF
. | TRBV4-3 | CASSQDIGSYEQYF
few | TRBV6-6 | CASRQTDTGSYNEQFF
. | TRBV7-2 | CASSPRRGGKHEQYF
. | TRBV25-1 | CASSEPLGQGSGANVLTF
. | TRBV30 | CAMWTSGYEQYF
. | TRBV18 | CASSPITSSGNTIYF
. | TRBV30 | CASSRGPQETQYF
. | TRBV11-2 | CASSLALQGASGYTF
. | TRBV7-6 | CASSSYRADQETQYF